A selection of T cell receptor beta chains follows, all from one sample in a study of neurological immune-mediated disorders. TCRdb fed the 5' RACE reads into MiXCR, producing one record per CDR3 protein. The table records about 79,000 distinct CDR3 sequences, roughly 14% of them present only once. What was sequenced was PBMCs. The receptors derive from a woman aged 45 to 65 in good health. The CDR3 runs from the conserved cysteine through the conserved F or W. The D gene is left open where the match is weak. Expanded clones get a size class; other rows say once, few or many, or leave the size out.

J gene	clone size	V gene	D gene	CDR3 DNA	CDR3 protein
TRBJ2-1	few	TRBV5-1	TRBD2	TGCGCCAGCAGCTTGGGGCTAGCGGGATTGAATGAGCAGTTCTTC	CASSLGLAGLNEQFF
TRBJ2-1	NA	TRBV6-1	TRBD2	TGTGCCAGCAGTGAGGGACTAGCGGGAAACAATGAGCAGTTCTTC	CASSEGLAGNNEQFF
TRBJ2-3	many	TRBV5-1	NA	TGCGCCAGCAGCCAGGACAGTCTGGAGCAGTATTTT	CASSQDSLEQYF
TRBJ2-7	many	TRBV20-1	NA	TGCAGTGCTACTCCCCTGGGTGGGGGGCCCTACGAGCAGTACTTC	CSATPLGGGPYEQYF
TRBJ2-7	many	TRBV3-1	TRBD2	TGTGCCAGCAGCATCACTAGCGGGAGTTTCTCCTACGAGCAGTACTTC	CASSITSGSFSYEQYF
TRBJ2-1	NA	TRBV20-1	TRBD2	TGCAGTGTGACCCAGCGGGAAGTCAATGAGCAGTTCTTC	CSVTQREVNEQFF
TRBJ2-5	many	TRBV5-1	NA	TGCGCCAGCAGCTTGGACAGGGTGGGGGCCGCCCAGTACTTC	CASSLDRVGAAQYF
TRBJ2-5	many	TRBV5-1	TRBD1	TGCGCCAGCAGTGCTGGACAGGGTAACCAAGAGACCCAGTACTTC	CASSAGQGNQETQYF
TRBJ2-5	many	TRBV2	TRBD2	TGTGCCAGCAGGGGGGACTACGGGACCCAGTACTTC	CASRGDYGTQYF
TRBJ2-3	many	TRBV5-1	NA	TGCGCCAGCACCGCGGGACTCACAGCGCCCACAGATACGCAGTATTTT	CASTAGLTAPTDTQYF
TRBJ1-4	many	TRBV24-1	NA	TGTGCCACCAGTGACTTCAGCCAGGGGAAACTGTTTTTT	CATSDFSQGKLFF
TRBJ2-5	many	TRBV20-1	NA	TGCAGTGCAAACCGACCTGGTCCCCAAGAGACCCAGTACTTC	CSANRPGPQETQYF
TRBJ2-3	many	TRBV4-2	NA	TGTGCCAGCAGTTCTCGGGCCACAGATACGCAGTATTTT	CASSSRATDTQYF
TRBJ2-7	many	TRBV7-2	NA	TGTGCCAGCAGCTTAGGGCCCGGACCCTACGAGCAGTACTTC	CASSLGPGPYEQYF
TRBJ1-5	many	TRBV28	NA	TGTGCCAGCACAACGGGGGGGGGCGGGGCCCAGCATTTT	CASTTGGGGAQHF
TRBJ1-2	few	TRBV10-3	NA	TGTGCCATCAGTGGTCAAGGGAACTATGGCTACACCTTC	CAISGQGNYGYTF
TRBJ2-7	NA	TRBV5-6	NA	TGTGCCAGCACCTTGCCGGGGATTGTCGAGCAGTACTTC	CASTLPGIVEQYF
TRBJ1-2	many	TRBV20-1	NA	TGCAGTGCTAGAATGGCCCCAGCGGTTGCTGGCTACACCTTC	CSARMAPAVAGYTF
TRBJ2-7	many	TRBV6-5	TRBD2	TGTGCCAGCAGTTACTCGAATGGGCTAGCGGGAGAGGTCACCTACGAGCAGTACTTC	CASSYSNGLAGEVTYEQYF
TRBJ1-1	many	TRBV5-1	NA	TGCGCCAGCAGCTTGGAAGTGAACACTGAAGCTTTCTTT	CASSLEVNTEAFF
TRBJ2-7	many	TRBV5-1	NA	TGCGCCAGCAGCTTGATGACACCTGACGAGCAGTACTTC	CASSLMTPDEQYF
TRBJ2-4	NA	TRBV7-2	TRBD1	TGTGCCAGCAGCTCAGGACAGGGGGCTCCCAAAAACATTCAGTACTTC	CASSSGQGAPKNIQYF
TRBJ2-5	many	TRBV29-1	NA	TGCAGCGTGGGTCTGGACAGACAACAAGAGACCCAGTACTTC	CSVGLDRQQETQYF
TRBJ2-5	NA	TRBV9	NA	TGTGCCAGCAGCCGTTCGTTGTCCAGCAGGGAATCCCGGGAGACTCAGTACTTC	CASSRSLSSRESRETQYF
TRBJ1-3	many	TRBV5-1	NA	TGCGCCAGCAGCTTGAACAAAATCTCTGGAAACACCATATATTTT	CASSLNKISGNTIYF
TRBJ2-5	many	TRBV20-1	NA	TGCAGTGCGTGGTCCCCACTGGCCCCACAGACCCAGTACTTC	CSAWSPLAPQTQYF
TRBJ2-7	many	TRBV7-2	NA	TGTGCCAGCAGTACATTCAGGGCGAACCACGAGCAGTACTTC	CASSTFRANHEQYF
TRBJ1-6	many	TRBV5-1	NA	TGCGCCAGCAGCTTGGGGGGGGGCATTGATGCTTCACCCCTCCACTTT	CASSLGGGIDASPLHF
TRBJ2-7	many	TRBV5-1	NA	TGCGCCAGCAGCTTGGCATCCCGTGTAGGAGAAGTCGAATACGAGCAGTACTTC	CASSLASRVGEVEYEQYF
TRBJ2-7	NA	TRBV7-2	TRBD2	TGTGCCAGCAGCCAGACTAGCGGGGGGGCGTCCTACGAGCAGTACTTC	CASSQTSGGASYEQYF
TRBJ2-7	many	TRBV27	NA	TGTGCCAGCAGTCGAGCAGGGTCCGAGCAGTACTTC	CASSRAGSEQYF
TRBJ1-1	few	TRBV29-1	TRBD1	TGCAGCGTTGGGGGACAGGTTGGGGCTTTCTTT	CSVGGQVGAFF
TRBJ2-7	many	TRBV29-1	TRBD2	TGCAGCGTTGCGGGAGGGGATACCTACGAGCAGTACTTC	CSVAGGDTYEQYF
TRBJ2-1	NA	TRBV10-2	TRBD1	TGCGCCAGCAGTAGAGAAGGGGGCAGATTTTACAATGAGCAGTTCTTC	CASSREGGRFYNEQFF
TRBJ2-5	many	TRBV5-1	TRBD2	TGCGCCAGCAAAACTAGCGGGGGACCAACAGAGACCCAGTACTTC	CASKTSGGPTETQYF
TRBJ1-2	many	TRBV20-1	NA	TGCAGTGCTAGAGGCAGCACGTATGGCTACACCTTC	CSARGSTYGYTF
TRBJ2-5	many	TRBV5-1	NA	TGCGCCAGCAGCTTTTCCGGGACGAGTGAAGAGACCCAGTACTTC	CASSFSGTSEETQYF
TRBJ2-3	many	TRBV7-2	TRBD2	TGTGCCAGCAGCGCCGGTGGGACTAGCGGTTCCAGTACGCAGTATTTT	CASSAGGTSGSSTQYF
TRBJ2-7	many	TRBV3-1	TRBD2	TGTGCCAGCAGCCATGCGGGAGGGCCGAACGAGCAGTACTTC	CASSHAGGPNEQYF
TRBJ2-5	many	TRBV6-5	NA	TGTGCCAGCAGTTACTCGTACAGGAAAGAGACCCAGTACTTC	CASSYSYRKETQYF
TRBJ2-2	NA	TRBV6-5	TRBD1	TGTGCCAGCAGACGGACAGGGGACGACACCAGGGAGCTGTTTTTT	CASRRTGDDTRELFF
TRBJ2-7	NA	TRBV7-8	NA	TGTGCCAGCAGCTTAGAGCGACCTATGTTGGGTGAGCAGTACTTC	CASSLERPMLGEQYF
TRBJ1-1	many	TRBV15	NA	TGTGCCACCAGCATCGAATCTAGGGGAACTGAAGCTTTCTTT	CATSIESRGTEAFF
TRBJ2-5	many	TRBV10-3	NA	TGTGCCATCAGTGAGTCGAGAGGGGCAGAGACCCAGTACTTC	CAISESRGAETQYF
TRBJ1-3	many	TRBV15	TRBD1	TGTGCCACCAGCATATCTCGTGACAGGGCTGGAAACACCATATATTTT	CATSISRDRAGNTIYF
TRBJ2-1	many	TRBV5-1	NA	TGCGCCAGCAGCTTGGGGTTGTTAGGGACCAGAGACAATGAGCAGTTCTTC	CASSLGLLGTRDNEQFF
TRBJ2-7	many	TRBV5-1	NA	TGCGCCAGCAGCCCCGCCTTCCTCCGGGACGAGCAGTACTTC	CASSPAFLRDEQYF
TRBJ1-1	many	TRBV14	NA	TGTGCCAGCAGCGCAAGGGGAGGGGGCACTGAAGCTTTCTTT	CASSARGGGTEAFF
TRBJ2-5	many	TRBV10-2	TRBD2	TGCGCCAGCAGTGAGAGCGGGAGCCCTACCCAGTACTTC	CASSESGSPTQYF
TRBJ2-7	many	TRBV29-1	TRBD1	TGCAGCGCTGGCCGGGACAGAGTTTCCTACGAGCAGTACTTC	CSAGRDRVSYEQYF
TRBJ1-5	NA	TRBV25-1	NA	TGTGCCAACAGTGGGCAACAGGGAAGTACGAATCAGCCCCAGCATTTT	CANSGQQGSTNQPQHF
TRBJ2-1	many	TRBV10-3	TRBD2	TGTGCCACCAGTGCAGAGATTAGCGGGGGGGCCGTCTACAATGAGCAGTTCTTC	CATSAEISGGAVYNEQFF